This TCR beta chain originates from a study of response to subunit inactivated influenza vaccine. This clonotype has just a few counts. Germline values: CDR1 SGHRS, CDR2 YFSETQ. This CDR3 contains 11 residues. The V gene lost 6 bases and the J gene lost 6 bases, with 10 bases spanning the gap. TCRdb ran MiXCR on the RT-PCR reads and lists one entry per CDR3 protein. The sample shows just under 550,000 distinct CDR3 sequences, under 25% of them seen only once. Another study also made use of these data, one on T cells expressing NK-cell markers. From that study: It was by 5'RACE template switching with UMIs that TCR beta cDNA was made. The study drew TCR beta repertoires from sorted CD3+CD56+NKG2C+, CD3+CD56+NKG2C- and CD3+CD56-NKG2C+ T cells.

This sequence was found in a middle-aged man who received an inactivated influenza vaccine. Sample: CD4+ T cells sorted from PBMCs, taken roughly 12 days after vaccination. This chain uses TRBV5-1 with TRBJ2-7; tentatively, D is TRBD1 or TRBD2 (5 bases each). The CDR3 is CASKAGSEQYF. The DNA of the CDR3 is TGCGCCAGCAAGGCAGGGAGCGAGCAGTACTTC.